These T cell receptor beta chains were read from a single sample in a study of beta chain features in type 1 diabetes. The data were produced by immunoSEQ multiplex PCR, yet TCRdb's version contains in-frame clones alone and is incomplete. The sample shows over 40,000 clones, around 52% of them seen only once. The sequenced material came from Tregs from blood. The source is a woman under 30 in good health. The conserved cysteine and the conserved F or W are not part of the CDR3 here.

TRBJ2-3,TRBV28,ASSTGLAGATSTDTQY
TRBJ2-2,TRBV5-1,ASSLGSGAPTGELF
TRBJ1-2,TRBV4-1,ASSQDTGRTYGYT
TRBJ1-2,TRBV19,ASRKLRDRDYGYT
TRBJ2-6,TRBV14,ASSLIGEAGANVLT
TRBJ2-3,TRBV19,ATIGTSGRALTDTQY
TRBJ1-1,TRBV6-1,ASSQGPGIGTEAF
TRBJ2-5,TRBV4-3,ASSQELAGAETQY
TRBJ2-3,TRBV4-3,ASSQGSQGTVTDTQY
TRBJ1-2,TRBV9,ASSGNRASGRSYT
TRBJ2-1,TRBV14,ASSQTLRGSEQF
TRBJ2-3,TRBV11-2,ASSLDGAASDTQY
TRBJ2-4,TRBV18,ASSTNTGAKNIQY
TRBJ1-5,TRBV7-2,ASSFGPDQPQH
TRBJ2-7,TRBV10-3,AISESMASGSYEQY
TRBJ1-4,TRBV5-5,ASSLDSYEKLF
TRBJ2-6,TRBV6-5,ASSYYGTGANVLT
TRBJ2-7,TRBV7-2,ASSENRGPHEQY
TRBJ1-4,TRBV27,ASSLSGRNEKLF
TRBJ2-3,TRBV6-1,ASSERQGSTDTQY
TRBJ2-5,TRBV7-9,ASSHGQGRETQY
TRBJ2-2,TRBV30,AWRRYANTGELF
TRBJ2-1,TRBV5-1,ASSLGQGIDYNEQF
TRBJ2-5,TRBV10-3,ATSGQAEETQY
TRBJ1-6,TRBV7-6,ASSPGDAINSPLH
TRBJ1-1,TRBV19,ASRRGGGDRGTEAF
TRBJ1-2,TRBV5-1,ATSYSGTGVGYT
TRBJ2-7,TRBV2,ATVERGRIPYYEQY
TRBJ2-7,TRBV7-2,ASRLTSGSSYEQY
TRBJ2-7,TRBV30,AWSLLAAYEQY
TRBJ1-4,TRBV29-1,SVMRGEKLF
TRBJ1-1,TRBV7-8,ASSLAGANTEAF
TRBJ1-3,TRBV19,ASGPRTGLNTIY
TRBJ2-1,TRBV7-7,ASSLMSQNEQF
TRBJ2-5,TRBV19,ASSIQGLLQETQY
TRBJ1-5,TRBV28,ASSSLGGNQPQH
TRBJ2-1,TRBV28,ASSLSRNEQF
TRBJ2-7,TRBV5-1,ASSSEVAGLSYEQY
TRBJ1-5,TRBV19,ASSMQDRGNQPQH
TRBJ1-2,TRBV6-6,ASSLPGQGRDGYT
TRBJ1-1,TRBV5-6,ASSGNRNLGAF
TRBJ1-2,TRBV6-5,ASSYEARGGYT
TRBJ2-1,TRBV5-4,ASSSGTGSYNEQF
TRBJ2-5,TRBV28,ASSPLNSGVQETQY
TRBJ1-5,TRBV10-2,ASRSWGQGQPQH
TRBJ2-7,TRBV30,AWSTYGVSYEQY